These 31 T cell receptor beta chains were sequenced from one sample in a study of T cell responses to AZD1222 COVID-19 vaccine. Sequencing was performed with immunoSEQ multiplex PCR; in TCRdb, only in-frame clones are kept and a portion is missing. The profile covers 90,000 to 100,000 clones, with roughly 85% appearing a single time and approximately 2.9% taken by the ten largest. Specimen: peripheral blood, collected on day 0 of AZD1222 vaccination. These receptors came from an adult in good health.

The CDR3 DNA sequence: TGTGCCAGCAGCTTGACAAGCTCTGGAAACACCATATATTTT. Encoded protein: CASSLTSSGNTIYF. The genes are TRBV7-8 and TRBJ1-3; no clear D. There are 14 residues in the CDR3. CDR1 SGHVS and CDR2 FQNEAQ come from the germline V gene. Trimming pared 3 bases from V and 0 bases from J, leaving 6 bases between.

For the CDR3, the DNA is TGTGCCAGCAAGGGTAGGGGGTTGCGCGACACTGAAGCTTTCTTT. This codes for CASKGRGLRDTEAFF. The rearrangement links TRBV6-5 to TRBJ1-1; D is possibly TRBD1 (6 bases). The CDR3 has 15 amino acids. Trimming took 7 bases from V and 3 from J, leaving 18 bases between them. Germline CDR1 MNHEY, CDR2 SVGAGI.

The rearrangement links TRBV7-9 to TRBJ1-2; D uncertain. Per the germline V gene, CDR1 is SEHNR and CDR2 is FQNEAQ (reference sequence). The CDR3 is 16 residues long. Trimming took off 1 base at V and 0 bases at J, with 12 bases between the two ends. The CDR3 DNA follows: TGTGCCAGCAGCTTAGTATCCGAACCCACTAACTATGGCTACACCTTC. Translation gives CASSLVSEPTNYGYTF.

This clone was counted a single time. V gene TRBV18 combines with J gene TRBJ2-1; a weak D match, TRBD1 (6 bases). Germline V CDR1 and CDR2: KGHSH, LQKENI. The V and J ends lost 4 bases and 5 bases respectively, with 12 bases between them. This CDR3 is built from 14 residues. CDR3 nucleotides: TGTGCCAGCTCACGGGGGCACATAGACAATGAGCAGTTCTTC. As protein: CASSRGHIDNEQFF.

The rearrangement uses TRBV5-6 and TRBJ1-2, with a weak D call TRBD1 (6 bases). Trimming removed 0 bases at V and 7 bases at J, with 13 bases between. CDR3 length: 14 amino acids. Germline V gene lookup returns CDR1 SGHDT and CDR2 YYEEEE. The CDR3 loop is CASSLGRGAAGYTF. The CDR3 DNA reads TGTGCCAGCAGCTTGGGACGGGGGGCGGCTGGCTACACCTTC.

This clone was seen more than once but under ten times. J is TRBJ1-1 and V is TRBV11-3; weak D call: TRBD1 (5 bases). In germline, CDR1 is SGHNT, CDR2 YENEEA. The ends were cut back, 0 bases at V and 7 bases at J, with 18 bases in the middle. CDR3 length: 16 residues. The CDR3 protein is CASSLDGRAGSDEAFF. CDR3 nucleotides: TGTGCCAGCAGCTTAGACGGACGCGCAGGGTCTGATGAAGCTTTCTTT.

The sample holds a few counts of this clone. This chain uses TRBV27 with TRBJ2-6; TRBD2 matches at 10 bases. With V trimmed by 6 bases and J by 2 bases, 1 base remained unmatched. CDR1 and CDR2 (germline): MNHEY, SMNVEV (reference sequence). The CDR3 extends over 15 amino acids. The CDR3 loop is CASRLAGAGANVLTF. The CDR3 DNA sequence: TGTGCCAGCAGGCTAGCGGGAGCTGGGGCCAACGTCCTGACTTTC.

The chain combines TRBV9 with TRBJ1-5, with D unresolved. Between the trimmed V and J ends, which lost 4 bases and 9 bases, there was a span of 14 bases. CDR1 and CDR2 (germline): SGDLS, YYNGEE. The CDR3 length is 13 residues. This CDR3 is CASSRDGVGPQHF. The DNA of the CDR3 is TGTGCCAGCAGCCGTGATGGGGTGGGGCCCCAGCATTTT. Combining the CDR3 with reference TRBV9 and TRBJ1-5 gives the whole variable domain DSGVTQTPKHLITATGQRVTLRCSPRSGDLSVYWYQQSLDQGLQFLIQYYNGEERAKGNILERFSAQQFPDLHSELNLSSLELGDSALYFCASSRDGVGPQHFGDGTRLSIL.

The V call is TRBV9, the J call TRBJ1-2, with D possibly TRBD1 on 5 matching bases. The V end was cut by 1 base, the J end by 4 bases, with 8 bases between. The CDR3 runs 13 residues. CDR1 is SGDLS and CDR2 is YYNGEE in the germline V gene. The CDR3 region is CASSVSGFYGYTF. The CDR3 DNA reads as TGTGCCAGCAGCGTATCAGGGTTCTATGGCTACACCTTC.

The CDR3 sequence: CASSPGQKNTDTQYF. DNA of the CDR3: TGTGCCAGTAGTCCCGGACAGAAAAACACAGATACGCAGTATTTT. This chain links TRBV19 with TRBJ2-3; perhaps TRBD1 as D (6 bases). The CDR3 runs 15 residues. Germline CDR1 and CDR2: LNHDA and SQIVND (reference sequence). V was shortened by 5 bases and J by 2 bases, with 14 bases between the two germline ends.

The genes are TRBV7-3 and TRBJ2-1; D may be TRBD2 (6 bases). This CDR3 contains 12 residues. Trimming pared 4 bases from V and 9 bases from J, leaving 10 bases between. Germline V lookup: CDR1 SGHTA, CDR2 FQGTGA. The CDR3 spells CASSYPGGEQFF. The CDR3 DNA reads TGTGCCAGCAGCTACCCCGGGGGTGAGCAGTTCTTC.

The V call is TRBV27, the J call TRBJ2-5; either TRBD1 or TRBD2 may fit D (6 bases each). The CDR3 has 16 residues. The germline V gene has CDR1 MNHEY and CDR2 SMNVEV (reference sequence). Trimming shortened V by 6 bases and J by 0 bases, and 17 bases separated the two germline ends. CDR3 nucleotide sequence: TGTGCCAGCAGGAGGGGGGCGGGATCGTACCAAGAGACCCAGTACTTC. This codes for CASRRGAGSYQETQYF.

Remarks on this clone: A read error may account for a junction end that differs from germline. V usage is TRBV5-1 and J usage is TRBJ2-4; 11 bases align to TRBD1. This CDR3 has 15 amino acids. Per the germline V gene, CDR1 is SGHRS and CDR2 is YFSETQ. CDR3 loop: CASSQGQGDKNIQYF. The DNA for the CDR3 is TGTGCCAGCAGCCAGGGACAGGGGGACAAAAACATTCAGTACTTC.

The chain is built from TRBV11-3 and TRBJ1-1; D gene ambiguous. Looked up from germline, CDR1 is SGHNT and CDR2 is YENEEA. CDR3 length equals 15 residues. V was trimmed by 7 bases and J by 4 bases, leaving 19 bases between them. The CDR3 DNA is TGTGCCAGCACCAATATACGTATGGAAGGCACTGAAGCTTTCTTT. The encoded protein is CASTNIRMEGTEAFF.

The chain combines TRBV19 with TRBJ2-5; 7 bases agree with TRBD1. Trimming removed 5 bases from V and 4 bases from J; junction bases left unmatched: 7. The CDR3 has 14 residues. Per germline, CDR1 LNHDA and CDR2 SQIVND (reference sequence). CDR3 residues: CASSEQGSGETQYF. The CDR3 region has the DNA TGTGCCAGTAGTGAACAGGGGAGTGGAGAGACCCAGTACTTC.

The gene calls are TRBV5-1 and TRBJ1-4; D may be TRBD1 (5 bases). Per germline, CDR1 SGHRS and CDR2 YFSETQ. This CDR3 spans 14 amino acids. Between the trimmed V and J ends, which lost 4 bases and 8 bases, there was a span of 15 bases. The CDR3 bases are TGCGCCAGCAGCCGTGGGGCGGAGGGCGAAAAACTGTTTTTT. This encodes CASSRGAEGEKLFF.

V usage is TRBV21-1 and J usage is TRBJ2-7; no check of the table's D call, TRBD1, against the DNA was made. TRBV21-1 is a known pseudogene. The CDR3 extends over 16 amino acids. CDR3 residues: CASSKGSVDETGEKYV. CDR3 sequence (DNA): TGTGCCAGCAGCAAAGGGAGTGTAGATGAGACAGGCGAAAAGTACGTC.

The chain links TRBV7-2 to TRBJ1-5; 8 bases match TRBD1. CDR1 is SGHTA and CDR2 is FQGNSA in the germline V gene. Germline trimming cut 5 bases from V and 7 bases from J; bases unmatched to any gene: 13. This CDR3 is built from 16 residues. Here the CDR3 DNA reads TGTGCCAGCAGCACTATTACAGGGGGGCGGGTGCAGCCCCAGCATTTT. This sequence encodes CASSTITGGRVQPQHF.

This rearrangement joins TRBV7-3 to TRBJ1-1; D call uncertain. The CDR3 covers 13 residues. From germline, CDR1 is SGHTA and CDR2 FQGTGA. Trimming shortened V by 3 bases and J by 1 base, and 6 bases separated the two germline ends. Here the CDR3 DNA reads TGTGCCAGCAGCTTGGCAGGGAACACTGAAGCTTTCTTT. It codes for CASSLAGNTEAFF.

The chain joins TRBV7-2 to TRBJ1-1, with D possibly TRBD1 on 6 matching bases. The V gene lost 5 bases and the J gene lost 7 bases, with 14 bases spanning the gap. The CDR3 loop spans 13 amino acids. CDR1 is SGHTA and CDR2 is FQGNSA in the germline V gene. Here the CDR3 reads CASSAQGLGEAFF. CDR3 coding DNA: TGTGCCAGCAGCGCACAGGGTCTCGGTGAAGCTTTCTTT.

The chain combines TRBV6-6 with TRBJ1-6; D is undetermined. V gave up 2 bases and J gave up 6 bases, with 11 bases separating them. Germline CDR1 MNHNY, CDR2 SVGAGI (reference sequence). CDR3 length equals 15 residues. In DNA form, the CDR3 reads TGTGCCAGCAGTTACACGGAAAGGGTTAATTCACCCCTCCACTTT. Translation: CASSYTERVNSPLHF.

The chain combines TRBV24-1 with TRBJ1-1; D unclear. Trimming left V 4 bases short and J 11 bases short, with 13 bases between. There are 12 residues in the CDR3. The germline V gene encodes CDR1 KGHDR and CDR2 SFDVKD. CDR3 nucleotide sequence: TGTGCCACCAGTGACAGGTCCAAAAGGGCTTTCTTT. This gives the protein CATSDRSKRAFF.

V and J are TRBV19 and TRBJ2-3; unclear D gene. CDR3 length equals 13 residues. Trimming left V 6 bases short and J 3 bases short, with 10 bases between. CDR1 and CDR2 from the germline V gene are LNHDA and SQIVND (reference sequence). The CDR3 protein is CASRYSGTDTQYF. The CDR3 coding sequence is TGTGCCAGTAGGTACAGTGGGACAGATACGCAGTATTTT.

The chain couples TRBV7-9 to TRBJ2-5, with D uncertain. The V and J ends lost 4 bases and 2 bases respectively, with 5 bases between them. The CDR3 extends over 12 amino acids. Germline CDR1 SEHNR, CDR2 FQNEAQ (reference sequence). This CDR3 reads CASSSLQETQYF. The DNA of the CDR3 is TGTGCCAGCAGCTCCCTTCAAGAGACCCAGTACTTC.

This clone came up once. The V and J genes are TRBV4-3 and TRBJ2-7; D is undetermined. V was trimmed by 0 bases and J by 4 bases, leaving 10 bases between them. The CDR3 has 14 residues. From germline, CDR1 is LGHNA and CDR2 YSLEER. The CDR3 sequence: CASSQDRTTYEQYF. Here the CDR3 DNA reads TGCGCCAGCAGCCAAGATAGAACGACTTACGAGCAGTACTTC.

V and J are TRBV4-3 and TRBJ1-4, with 10 bases fitting TRBD1. With V trimmed by 0 bases and J by 7 bases, 8 bases remained unmatched. Germline CDR1 reads LGHNA; CDR2 reads YSLEER. CDR3 length equals 17 residues. The CDR3 DNA follows: TGCGCCAGCAGCCAAGATCTGAGACAGGGGGCGTCTGAAAAACTGTTTTTT. Its protein product is CASSQDLRQGASEKLFF.

A few counts support this clone. The chain combines TRBV4-3 with TRBJ2-3, with D possibly TRBD1 on 6 matching bases. The ends were cut back, 0 bases at V and 5 bases at J, with 12 bases in the middle. This CDR3 has 15 residues. CDR1 LGHNA and CDR2 YSLEER come from the germline V gene. The CDR3 nucleotides are TGCGCCAGCAGCCAAGAGCCACAGGGAAGAGATACGCAGTATTTT. Protein product: CASSQEPQGRDTQYF.

The genes are TRBV10-3 and TRBJ2-1; 7 bases agree with TRBD2. The germline gives CDR1 ENHRY, CDR2 SYGVKD. The junction had 2 bases not matched to a gene; V was cut back by 6 bases and J by 9 bases. There are 11 residues in the CDR3. CDR3 protein: CAIRRGSEQFF. In nucleotides, the CDR3 is TGTGCCATCAGACGCGGGAGTGAGCAGTTCTTC.

This sequence joins TRBV7-3 and TRBJ2-1; 10 bases line up with TRBD2. This CDR3 is 17 amino acids long. Germline V gives CDR1 SGHTA, CDR2 FQGTGA. The V segment lost 4 bases and the J segment 9 bases; nucleotides outside the gene matches: 15. CDR3 sequence: CASSSRGGSGGAAEQFF. DNA of the CDR3: TGTGCCAGCAGCTCCCGAGGAGGGAGCGGGGGGGCCGCTGAGCAGTTCTTC.

This clone was detected a few times. CDR3 residues: CASSVLTGEGGQPQHF. The CDR3 DNA reads TGTGCCAGCAGTGTCCTGACAGGTGAAGGGGGTCAGCCCCAGCATTTT. The V call is TRBV6-2 or TRBV6-3, the J call TRBJ1-5, with a possible D match to TRBD1 (6 bases). The CDR3 consists of 16 residues. Germline V gene sequence: CDR1 MNHEY, CDR2 SVGEGT. Trimming removed 5 bases at V and 6 bases at J, with 20 bases between.

This clone was observed a single time. The chain uses TRBV20-1 and TRBJ1-5; 8 nucleotides line up with TRBD1. CDR1 and CDR2 from the germline V gene are DFQATT and SNEGSKA (reference sequence). After removal of 3 bases from V and 7 bases from J, the junction contained 8 bases not matched to a gene. There are 14 residues in the CDR3. The CDR3 sequence is CSASPAGGGQPQHF. For the CDR3, the DNA is TGCAGTGCTAGTCCGGCAGGGGGCGGGCAGCCCCAGCATTTT.